The 30 T cell receptor beta chains reported below all come from one sample, sequenced in a study of human T cells and chemical hapten exposure. A single record per CDR3 protein comes from TCRdb applying MiXCR to the RACE reads. The repertoire includes some 360,000 distinct CDR3 sequences, around 5.5% of them detected once, and approximately 2.8% sits in the top ten. Time point defined: pre-sensitization, week 0. Treatment defined: therapeutic diphenylcyclopropenone sensitization with weekly scalp DPC. Sample: whole blood, taken in connection with sensitization to the hapten diphenylcyclopropenone (DPC). Every receptor here comes from a woman between 50 and 59 years old with alopecia areata. Some clones in this sample may be carry-over from other donors' samples.

The CDR3 spells CASSLVGFAGGPTEAFF. The CDR3 DNA reads TGTGCCAGCAGCTTAGTTGGCTTCGCTGGGGGGCCCACTGAAGCTTTCTTT. V and J are TRBV7-8 and TRBJ1-1; D is perhaps TRBD1 (6 bases). Trimming pared 1 base from V and 4 bases from J, leaving 19 bases between. The CDR3 totals 17 residues. Per germline, CDR1 SGHVS and CDR2 FQNEAQ.

The chain uses TRBV12-3 or TRBV12-4 and TRBJ2-1; 7 bases map to TRBD2. This CDR3 has 15 amino acids. Trimming took 7 bases from V and 7 from J; bases not matched to a gene: 13. The CDR3 protein is CASIPGLAVPNEQFF. The CDR3 coding sequence is TGTGCCAGCATCCCGGGTCTAGCGGTTCCGAATGAGCAGTTCTTC.

This chain links TRBV30 with TRBJ2-7; TRBD1 aligns across 8 bases. Germline V lookup: CDR1 GTSNPN, CDR2 SVGIG (reference sequence). The CDR3 loop spans 13 amino acids. Trimming cost V 0 bases and J 9 bases; bases outside gene matches: 7. In DNA, the CDR3 is TGTGCCTGGAGTGTACGCAGGGGGCTTGTGCAGTACTTC. Its protein product is CAWSVRRGLVQYF.

This clonotype was detected many times. The V call is TRBV3-1, the J call TRBJ2-7; D might be TRBD1 (5 bases). V was shortened by 0 bases and J by 7 bases, with 16 bases between the two germline ends. Per germline, CDR1 LGHDT and CDR2 YNNKEL (reference sequence). The CDR3 sequence is 15 residues long. The CDR3 nucleotides are TGTGCCAGCAGCCAAGAAGAGACAGTTCTCTGGGAGCAGTACTTC. Residues: CASSQEETVLWEQYF.

This clonotype was counted at least ten times. V is TRBV10-2 and J is TRBJ1-1; unclear D gene. Germline lookup yields CDR1 WSHSY and CDR2 SAAADI. V was cut by 5 bases and J by 11 bases, with 15 bases left in between. This CDR3 region has 12 residues. The CDR3 DNA follows: TGCGCCAGCAGTCCCCGGGGATTGTATGCTTTCTTT. It specifies CASSPRGLYAFF.

This clonotype occurred many times. The rearrangement joins TRBV20-1 to TRBJ1-1; the D is unclear. Per the germline V gene, CDR1 is DFQATT and CDR2 is SNEGSKA (reference sequence). Between the trimmed V and J ends, which lost 5 bases and 7 bases, there was a span of 11 bases. The CDR3 covers 11 residues. The CDR3 loop reads CSAFPGDEAFF. DNA for the CDR3: TGCAGTGCTTTCCCCGGTGATGAAGCTTTCTTT.

This clonotype came up a few times. The rearrangement joins TRBV5-1 to TRBJ2-5; D unresolved. The CDR3 covers 14 residues. V was shortened by 0 bases and J by 2 bases, with 8 bases between the two germline ends. The germline gives CDR1 SGHRS, CDR2 YFSETQ. The CDR3 reads CASSLGRTQETQYF. Written as DNA, the CDR3 is TGCGCCAGCAGCTTGGGGCGAACTCAAGAGACCCAGTACTTC.

Many counts were recorded for this clonotype. This chain links TRBV20-1 with TRBJ1-1; 9 bases map to TRBD1. V shed 3 bases and J 4 bases; nucleotides not matched to a gene: 6. The CDR3 extends over 14 amino acids. Germline-derived CDR1 and CDR2 are DFQATT and SNEGSKA (reference sequence). CDR3 nucleotides: TGCAGTGCTAGGGAAATACAGGGGGCCACTGAAGCTTTCTTT. It yields the protein CSAREIQGATEAFF.

The table lists this clonotype with a few counts. V usage is TRBV6-5 and J usage is TRBJ1-2, with 7 nucleotides matching TRBD1. The CDR3 consists of 15 residues. V lost 6 bases and J lost 4; bases outside the gene matches: 11. The germline CDR1 and CDR2 sequences are MNHEY and SVGAGI. In DNA, the CDR3 is TGTGCCAGCAGCCCTGAGAGGGGGCTAGTCTATGGCTACACCTTC. It translates to CASSPERGLVYGYTF.

This clonotype was counted many times. The chain is built from TRBV29-1 and TRBJ2-7; no definite D call. Germline V gene data show CDR1 as SQVTM and CDR2 as ANQGSEA. The CDR3 contains 11 residues. V was cut by 5 bases and J by 1 base, with 6 bases left in between. The chain's CDR3 is CSVSESYEQYF. CDR3 DNA sequence: TGCAGCGTTTCGGAGTCCTACGAGCAGTACTTC.

This chain joins TRBV4-3 and TRBJ2-2; 14 bases line up with TRBD2. The CDR3 length is 19 residues. Trimming took 1 base from V and 3 from J; bases not matched to a gene: 7. Germline-derived CDR1 and CDR2 are LGHNA and YSLEER. This chain's CDR3 is CASSQVTGTSGSYTGELFF. DNA of the CDR3: TGCGCCAGCAGCCAAGTAACAGGGACTAGCGGGAGCTACACCGGGGAGCTGTTTTTT.

This clonotype was detected many times. V is TRBV11-2 and J is TRBJ2-1; TRBD1 is a possible D gene (7 bases). Trimming took off 5 bases at V and 4 bases at J, with 15 bases between the two ends. Germline-derived CDR1 and CDR2 are SGHAT and FQNNGV. The CDR3 has 15 residues. CDR3 sequence reads: CASSQWRGPYNEQFF. The CDR3 nucleotides are TGTGCCAGCAGCCAGTGGAGGGGGCCTTACAATGAGCAGTTCTTC. Together with reference TRBV11-2 and TRBJ2-1, the CDR3 gives the full variable domain: EAGVAQSPRYKIIEKRQSVAFWCNPISGHATLYWYQQILGQGPKLLIQFQNNGVVDDSQLPKDRFSAERLKGVDSTLKIQPAKLEDSAVYLCASSQWRGPYNEQFFGPGTRLTVL.

This sequence joins TRBV27 and TRBJ2-3; TRBD2 aligns across 8 bases. After removal of 3 bases from V and 1 base from J, the junction contained 6 bases not matched to a gene. Germline V gives CDR1 MNHEY, CDR2 SMNVEV (reference sequence). The CDR3 has 16 residues. The CDR3 coding sequence is TGTGCCAGCAGTTTTTACGCTAGCGGGCGCACAGATACGCAGTATTTT. It encodes CASSFYASGRTDTQYF.

This clonotype was seen a few times. The rearrangement joins TRBV29-1 to TRBJ2-3; 7 nucleotides match TRBD1. CDR1 is SQVTM, CDR2 ANQGSEA, per germline. The CDR3 runs to 13 residues. With 6 bases clipped from V and 0 bases from J, the junction kept 3 bases outside the gene matches. The chain's CDR3 is CSVRQGSTDTQYF. CDR3 bases: TGCAGCGTGCGACAGGGTAGCACAGATACGCAGTATTTT.

This chain uses TRBV2 with TRBJ2-7; D might be TRBD2 (6 bases). Deletions cut 9 bases from V and 5 bases from J, with 20 bases between. The CDR3 totals 14 residues. CDR1 SNHLY and CDR2 FYNNEI come from the germline V gene. CDR3 sequence: CASATRTTANEQYF. Here the CDR3 DNA reads TGTGCCAGTGCTACTAGGACTACAGCGAACGAGCAGTACTTC.

This clonotype was counted only a few times. The CDR3 here is CASSVDRSNEQFF. The CDR3 bases are TGTGCCAGCAGCGTAGACAGGTCCAATGAGCAGTTCTTC. This chain links TRBV7-9 with TRBJ2-1; tentative D call: TRBD1 (6 bases). Germline lookup yields CDR1 SEHNR and CDR2 FQNEAQ (reference sequence). The CDR3 is made up of 13 amino acids. Trimming took off 5 bases at V and 6 bases at J, with 11 bases between the two ends.

In its sample, this clonotype was seen many times. The V call is TRBV12-3 or TRBV12-4, the J call TRBJ1-3; D gene ambiguous. This CDR3 is 13 amino acids long. V was shortened by 2 bases and J by 6 bases, with 8 bases between the two germline ends. CDR3 residues: CASSLLGANTIYF. The CDR3 DNA follows: TGTGCCAGCAGTTTACTGGGCGCAAACACCATATATTTT.

The genes are TRBV7-2 and TRBJ1-4; 11 bases agree with TRBD1. The V and J ends lost 2 bases and 6 bases, in that order; junction bases with no gene match: 11. Germline assignment: CDR1 SGHTA and CDR2 FQGNSA. The CDR3 has 18 residues. The CDR3 nucleotides read TGTGCCAGCAGCTTATCTGGACAGGGGGCTCTCTTGTATGAAAAACTGTTTTTT. Its protein is CASSLSGQGALLYEKLFF.

This clonotype was detected a few times. The chain is built from TRBV29-1 and TRBJ1-1; a possible D gene is TRBD1 (6 bases). The V and J ends lost 4 bases and 4 bases respectively, with 10 bases between them. CDR1 is SQVTM and CDR2 is ANQGSEA in the germline V gene. This CDR3 has 12 residues. CDR3 nucleotides: TGCAGCGTTGCCGCCAGGGGCACTGAAGCTTTCTTT. Amino acids: CSVAARGTEAFF.

This clonotype was seen repeatedly, ten times or more. This chain links TRBV4-3 with TRBJ2-2; perhaps TRBD2 as D (5 bases). V dropped 1 base and J dropped 6 bases, with 9 bases sitting between them. Germline-derived CDR1 and CDR2 are LGHNA and YSLEER. This CDR3 has 14 residues. Written as DNA, the CDR3 is TGCGCCAGCAGCCAAGGATGGGGAGCCGGGGAGCTGTTTTTT. Encoded protein: CASSQGWGAGELFF.

This clonotype was detected ten times or more. CDR3 DNA sequence: TGTGCCAGCAGCTTAGCATTCCGGTCCACAGATACGCAGTATTTT. Its translation is CASSLAFRSTDTQYF. The genes are TRBV7-8 and TRBJ2-3; the D is unclear. Trimming left V 0 bases short and J 2 bases short, with 9 bases between. CDR1 is SGHVS and CDR2 is FQNEAQ in the germline V gene. The CDR3 length is 15 residues.

Ten or more counts support this clonotype. The chain couples TRBV9 to TRBJ2-3; tentatively, D is TRBD2 (5 bases). CDR3 size: 16 residues. V lost 3 bases, J lost 0 bases, and 14 bases lay in between. Germline assignment: CDR1 SGDLS and CDR2 YYNGEE. As DNA, the CDR3 is TGTGCCAGCAGCGCGAGAGCGGAGATAAGCACAGATACGCAGTATTTT. As protein: CASSARAEISTDTQYF.

This clonotype was seen many times. As DNA, the CDR3 is TGTGCCAGCAGCCTCAATCAAGGAGACAATCAGCCCCAGCATTTT. This codes for CASSLNQGDNQPQHF. This sequence joins TRBV7-2 and TRBJ1-5; D unresolved. V lost 5 bases and J lost 3, with 14 bases in between. The CDR3 length is 15 residues. The germline V gene has CDR1 SGHTA and CDR2 FQGNSA.

This clonotype was observed at least ten times. The genes are TRBV6-5 and TRBJ2-7, with D possibly being TRBD1 or TRBD2 (5 bases each). The CDR3 loop spans 12 amino acids. V shed 6 bases and J shed 4 bases, with 10 bases lying between them. Germline assignment: CDR1 MNHEY and CDR2 SVGAGI. CDR3 in DNA: TGTGCCAGCAGCCGGGGCCCTTACGAGCAGTACTTC. This translates into CASSRGPYEQYF.

This clonotype was observed many times. V gene TRBV7-2 combines with J gene TRBJ2-3; D assignment may be TRBD1 or TRBD2 (6 bases each). V lost 7 bases and J 4 bases, leaving 18 bases between the germline ends. Germline assignment: CDR1 SGHTA and CDR2 FQGNSA. CDR3 length: 15 residues. In DNA form, the CDR3 reads TGTGCCAGCATACGGGGGCGGGCTGGTCCAGATACGCAGTATTTT. Its translation: CASIRGRAGPDTQYF.

This clonotype was seen ten or more times. The rearrangement joins TRBV20-1 to TRBJ2-3; TRBD2 matches at 8 bases. Germline CDR1 is DFQATT and CDR2 is SNEGSKA (reference sequence). This CDR3 spans 16 amino acids. V dropped 1 base and J dropped 0; count of bases not matched to a gene: 6. CDR3 protein: CSARAGAGGSTDTQYF. CDR3 DNA sequence: TGCAGTGCTAGAGCGGGTGCGGGAGGTAGCACAGATACGCAGTATTTT.

This clonotype was observed many times. The chain joins TRBV29-1 to TRBJ2-5; possibly TRBD2 for D (6 bases). The CDR3 runs to 12 residues. V was shortened by 3 bases and J by 5 bases, with 10 bases between the two germline ends. Germline V lookup: CDR1 SQVTM, CDR2 ANQGSEA. CDR3: CSVEWGEETQYF. CDR3 nucleotide sequence: TGCAGCGTTGAGTGGGGGGAGGAGACCCAGTACTTC.

The rearrangement joins TRBV3-1 to TRBJ1-6; 7 positions agree with TRBD1. V lost 3 bases and J lost 10; bases outside the gene matches: 12. Germline V gene data show CDR1 as LGHDT and CDR2 as YNNKEL (reference sequence). The CDR3 covers 16 residues. The CDR3 here is CASSQKGQPRSSPLHF. The CDR3 nucleotides are TGTGCCAGCAGCCAGAAGGGACAGCCCCGGAGCTCACCCCTCCACTTT.

This clonotype appeared many times. The J gene is TRBJ2-2, the V gene TRBV11-2, with no clear D. Trimming pared 2 bases from V and 0 bases from J, leaving 10 bases between. The CDR3 is made up of 16 amino acids. CDR1 is SGHAT, CDR2 FQNNGV, per germline. The CDR3 loop is CASSLLERANTGELFF. CDR3 bases: TGTGCCAGCAGCTTACTCGAAAGAGCGAACACCGGGGAGCTGTTTTTT.

Ten or more counts support this clonotype. The rearrangement joins TRBV4-2 to TRBJ2-1, with D maybe TRBD2 (5 bases). This CDR3 is 16 amino acids long. Trimming removed 1 base at V and 4 bases at J, with 14 bases between. Germline CDR1 LGHNA, CDR2 YNFKEQ. This CDR3 reads CASSQADQLVYNEQFF. Written as DNA, the CDR3 is TGTGCCAGCAGCCAAGCGGACCAACTAGTTTACAATGAGCAGTTCTTC.